At least ten counts were recorded for the clone carrying this TCR beta chain. This sample was included in a study of human T cells and chemical hapten exposure. V lost 3 bases, J lost 0 bases, and 11 bases lay in between. This CDR3 region has 16 residues. Germline values: CDR1 SGHNT, CDR2 YENEEA. Time point noted: patch test 3, about 24 weeks after DPC sensitization. Regarding treatment: therapeutic diphenylcyclopropenone sensitization with weekly scalp DPC. TCRdb re-analysed the RACE reads in MiXCR, keeping a single row per CDR3 protein. This table has about 82,000 distinct CDR3 sequences, 10% to 12% appearing once.

The rearrangement uses TRBV11-3 and TRBJ1-4; D ambiguous. Specimen: whole blood, collected in connection with sensitization to the hapten diphenylcyclopropenone (DPC). The source is a woman between 45 and 60 years old with alopecia areata. Some clones in this sample may be carry-over from other donors' samples. CDR3 in DNA: TGTGCCAGCAGCTTTAGTGAAAGCGCAACTAATGAAAAACTGTTTTTT. It yields the protein CASSFSESATNEKLFF.